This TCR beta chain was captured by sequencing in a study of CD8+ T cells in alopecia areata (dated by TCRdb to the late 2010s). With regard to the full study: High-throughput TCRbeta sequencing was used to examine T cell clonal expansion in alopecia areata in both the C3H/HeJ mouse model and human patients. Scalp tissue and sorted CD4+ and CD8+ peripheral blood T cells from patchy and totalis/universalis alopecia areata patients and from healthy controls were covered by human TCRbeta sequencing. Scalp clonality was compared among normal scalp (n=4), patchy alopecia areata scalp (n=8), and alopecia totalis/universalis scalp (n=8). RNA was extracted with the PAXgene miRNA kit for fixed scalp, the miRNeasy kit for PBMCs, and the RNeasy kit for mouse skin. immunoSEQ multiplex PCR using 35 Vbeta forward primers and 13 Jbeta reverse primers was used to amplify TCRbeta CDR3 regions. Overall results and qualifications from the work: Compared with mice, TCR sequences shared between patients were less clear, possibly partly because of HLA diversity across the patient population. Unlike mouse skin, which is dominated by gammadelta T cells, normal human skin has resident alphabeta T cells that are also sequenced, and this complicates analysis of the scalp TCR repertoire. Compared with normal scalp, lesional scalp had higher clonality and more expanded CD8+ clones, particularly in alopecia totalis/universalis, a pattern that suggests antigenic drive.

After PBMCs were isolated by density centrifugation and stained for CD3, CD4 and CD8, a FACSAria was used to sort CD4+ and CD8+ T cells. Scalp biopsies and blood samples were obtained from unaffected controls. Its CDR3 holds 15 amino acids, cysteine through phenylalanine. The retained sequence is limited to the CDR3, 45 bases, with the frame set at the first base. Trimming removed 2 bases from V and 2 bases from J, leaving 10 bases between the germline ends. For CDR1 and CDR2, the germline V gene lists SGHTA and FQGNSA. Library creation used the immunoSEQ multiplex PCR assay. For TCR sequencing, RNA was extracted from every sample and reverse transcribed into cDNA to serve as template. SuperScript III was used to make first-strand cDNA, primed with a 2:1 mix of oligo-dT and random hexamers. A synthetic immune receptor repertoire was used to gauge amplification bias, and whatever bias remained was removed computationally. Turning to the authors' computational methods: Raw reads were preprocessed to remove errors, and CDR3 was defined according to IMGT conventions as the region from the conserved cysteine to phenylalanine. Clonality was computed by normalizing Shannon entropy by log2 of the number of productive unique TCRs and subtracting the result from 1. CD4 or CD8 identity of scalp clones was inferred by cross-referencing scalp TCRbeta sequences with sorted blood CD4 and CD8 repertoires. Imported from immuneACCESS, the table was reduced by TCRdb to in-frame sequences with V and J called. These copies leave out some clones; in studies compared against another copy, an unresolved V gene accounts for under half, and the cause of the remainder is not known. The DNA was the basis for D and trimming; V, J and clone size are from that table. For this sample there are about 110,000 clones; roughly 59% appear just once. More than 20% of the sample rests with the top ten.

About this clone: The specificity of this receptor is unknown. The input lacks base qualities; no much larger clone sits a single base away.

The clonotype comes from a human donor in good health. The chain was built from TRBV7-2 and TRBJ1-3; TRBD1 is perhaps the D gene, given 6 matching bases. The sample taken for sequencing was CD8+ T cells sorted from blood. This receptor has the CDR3 CASSLPTGPGNTIYF. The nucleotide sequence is TGTGCCAGCAGCTTACCTACAGGGCCTGGAAACACCATATATTTT. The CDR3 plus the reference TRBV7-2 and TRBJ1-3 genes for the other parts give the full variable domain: GAGVSQSPSNKVTEKGKDVELRCDPISGHTALYWYRQSLGQGLEFLIYFQGNSAPDKSGLPSDRFSAERTGGSVSTLTIQRTQQEDSAVYLCASSLPTGPGNTIYFGEGSWLTVV.